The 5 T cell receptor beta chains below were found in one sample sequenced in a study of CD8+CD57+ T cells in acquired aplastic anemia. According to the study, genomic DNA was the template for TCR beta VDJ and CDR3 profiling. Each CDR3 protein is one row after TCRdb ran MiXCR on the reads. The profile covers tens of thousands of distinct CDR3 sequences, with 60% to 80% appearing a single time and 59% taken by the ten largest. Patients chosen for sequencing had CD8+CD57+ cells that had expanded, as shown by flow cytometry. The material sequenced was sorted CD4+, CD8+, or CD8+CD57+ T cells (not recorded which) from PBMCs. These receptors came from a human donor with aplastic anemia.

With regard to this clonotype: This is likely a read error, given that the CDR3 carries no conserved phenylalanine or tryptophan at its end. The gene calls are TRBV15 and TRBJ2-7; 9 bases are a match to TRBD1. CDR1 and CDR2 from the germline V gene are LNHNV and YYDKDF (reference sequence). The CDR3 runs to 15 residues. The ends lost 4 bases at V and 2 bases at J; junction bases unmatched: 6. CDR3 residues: CATSIQDRGPYEQYL. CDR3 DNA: TGTGCCACCAGCATACAGGACAGGGGTCCCTACGAGCAGTACCTC.

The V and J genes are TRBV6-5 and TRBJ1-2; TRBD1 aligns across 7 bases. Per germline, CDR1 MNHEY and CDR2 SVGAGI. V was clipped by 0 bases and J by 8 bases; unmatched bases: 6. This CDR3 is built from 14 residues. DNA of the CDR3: TGTGCCAGCAGTTACTCAAGACAGGGCCAAGGCTACACCTTC. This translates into CASSYSRQGQGYTF.

The CDR3 region is CASSADRGNYNEQFF. The CDR3 DNA sequence: TGTGCCAGCAGTGCGGACAGGGGTAACTACAATGAGCAGTTCTTC. The chain uses TRBV2 and TRBJ2-1; 9 bases are a match to TRBD1. Trimming removed 4 bases from V and 3 bases from J; junction bases left unmatched: 4. Germline CDR1 SNHLY, CDR2 FYNNEI. The CDR3 is 15 residues long. Looking up the rest from reference TRBV2 and TRBJ2-1 gives the full variable domain: EPEVTQTPSHQVTQMGQEVILRCVPISNHLYFYWYRQILGQKVEFLVSFYNNEISEKSEIFDDQFSVERPDGSNFTLKIRSTKLEDSAMYFCASSADRGNYNEQFFGPGTRLTVL.

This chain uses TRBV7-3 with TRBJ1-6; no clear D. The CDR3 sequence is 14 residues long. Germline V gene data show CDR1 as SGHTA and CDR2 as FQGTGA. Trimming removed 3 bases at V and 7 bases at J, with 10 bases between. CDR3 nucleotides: TGTGCCAGCAGCTTGTGGAGCGAAAATTCACCCCTCCACTTT. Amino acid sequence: CASSLWSENSPLHF.

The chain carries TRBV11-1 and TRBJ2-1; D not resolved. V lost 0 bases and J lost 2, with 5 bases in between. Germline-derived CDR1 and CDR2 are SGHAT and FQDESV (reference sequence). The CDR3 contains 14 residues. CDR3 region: CASSLAVAYNEQFF. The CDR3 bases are TGTGCCAGCAGCTTAGCGGTGGCCTACAATGAGCAGTTCTTC.